The 15 T cell receptor beta chains given below trace back to one sample, sequenced in a study of identical twins. One entry per CDR3 protein, called by TCRdb with MiXCR from the 5' RACE reads. The profile covers about 480,000 distinct CDR3 sequences, with 13% to 15% appearing a single time and approximately 0.52% taken by the ten largest. The same sample was also used in a study of yellow fever vaccine responses in identical twins.

The sequencing input was CD4+ T cells sorted from blood. The receptor set was obtained from a woman between 18 and 30 years old in good health.

The chain employs TRBV7-2 and TRBJ2-7; D unclear. Germline V gene lookup returns CDR1 SGHTA and CDR2 FQGNSA. The CDR3 runs 16 residues. V lost 1 base to trimming and J lost 2 bases, with 15 bases between them. In DNA form, the CDR3 reads TGTGCCAGCAGCTTAGTACCCTCCGGGCGAACCTACGAGCAGTACTTC. It translates to CASSLVPSGRTYEQYF.

The table lists this clonotype with many counts. The chain links TRBV7-2 to TRBJ2-3, with 7 bases aligning to TRBD2. V lost 1 base and J lost 5; bases outside the gene matches: 6. CDR1 is SGHTA and CDR2 is FQGNSA in the germline V gene. The CDR3 length is 15 residues. The CDR3 protein is CASSLVGGPGDTQYF. In DNA form, the CDR3 reads TGTGCCAGCAGCTTAGTGGGAGGGCCAGGAGATACGCAGTATTTT. The whole variable domain, filled in from reference TRBV7-2 and TRBJ2-3, reads GAGVSQSPSNKVTEKGKDVELRCDPISGHTALYWYRQSLGQGLEFLIYFQGNSAPDKSGLPSDRFSAERTGGSVSTLTIQRTQQEDSAVYLCASSLVGGPGDTQYFGPGTRLTVL.

This clonotype was counted at least ten times. The V call is TRBV12-3 or TRBV12-4, the J call TRBJ2-1; maybe TRBD2 (5 bases). The V gene lost 2 bases and the J gene lost 4 bases, with 6 bases spanning the gap. The CDR3 is made up of 13 amino acids. The CDR3 DNA reads as TGTGCCAGCAGTTTACGGGAATACAATGAGCAGTTCTTC. Its protein is CASSLREYNEQFF.

The chain uses TRBV7-3 and TRBJ2-2; 7 nucleotides line up with TRBD1. The V segment lost 5 bases and the J segment 7 bases; nucleotides outside the gene matches: 13. The CDR3 is 16 residues long. CDR1 is SGHTA, CDR2 FQGTGA, per germline. CDR3 sequence: CASSPVGLAGGGELFF. DNA of the CDR3: TGTGCCAGCAGCCCGGTCGGGCTAGCAGGGGGCGGGGAGCTGTTTTTT.

The chain combines TRBV7-2 with TRBJ2-5; D is unresolved. This CDR3 spans 12 amino acids. In germline, CDR1 is SGHTA, CDR2 FQGNSA. Deletions cut 4 bases from V and 5 bases from J, with 8 bases between. CDR3 DNA sequence: TGTGCCAGCAGCTCCGACTTCGAGACCCAGTACTTC. Translating gives CASSSDFETQYF.

This clonotype was seen repeatedly, ten times or more. This rearrangement joins TRBV3-1 to TRBJ2-7; D remains ambiguous. The germline CDR1 and CDR2 sequences are LGHDT and YNNKEL (reference sequence). V was shortened by 4 bases and J by 7 bases, with 11 bases between the two germline ends. The CDR3 totals 12 residues. The CDR3 sequence is CASSPFGNEQYF. The DNA for the CDR3 is TGTGCCAGCAGCCCCTTTGGGAATGAGCAGTACTTC.

CDR3 region: CSARTGGRNTEAFF. Written as DNA, the CDR3 is TGCAGCGCTAGGACAGGCGGAAGGAACACTGAAGCTTTCTTT. J is TRBJ1-1 and V is TRBV29-1; 7 nucleotides align to TRBD1. CDR1 and CDR2 (germline): SQVTM, ANQGSEA. This CDR3 contains 14 residues. V dropped 7 bases and J dropped 1; count of bases not matched to a gene: 9.

This rearrangement joins TRBV10-3 to TRBJ2-2; D unresolved. Per the germline V gene, CDR1 is ENHRY and CDR2 is SYGVKD. Trimming took 2 bases from V and 5 from J, leaving 6 bases between them. The CDR3 has 13 amino acids. The CDR3 region has the DNA TGTGCCATCAGTGAGACGGAGACCGGGGAGCTGTTTTTT. Residues: CAISETETGELFF.

This clonotype turned up a few times. This rearrangement joins TRBV20-1 to TRBJ1-4, with D possibly matching TRBD1 (6 bases). This CDR3 has 15 amino acids. The germline V and J ends were trimmed by 4 bases and 5 bases, with 17 bases remaining between them. Germline-derived CDR1 and CDR2 are DFQATT and SNEGSKA (reference sequence). CDR3 region: CSATPGGAFNEKLFF. The CDR3 coding sequence is TGCAGTGCTACCCCCGGGGGGGCATTCAATGAAAAACTGTTTTTT.

This clonotype was picked up many times. The chain couples TRBV7-2 to TRBJ2-1; D is undetermined. Between the trimmed V and J ends, which lost 2 bases and 0 bases, there was a span of 11 bases. CDR1 and CDR2 from the germline V gene are SGHTA and FQGNSA. The CDR3 sequence is 16 residues long. As DNA, the CDR3 is TGTGCCAGCAGCTTAAGTTCACGGAGCTCCTACAATGAGCAGTTCTTC. Protein: CASSLSSRSSYNEQFF. Complete variable domain (other parts from reference TRBV7-2 and TRBJ2-1): GAGVSQSPSNKVTEKGKDVELRCDPISGHTALYWYRQSLGQGLEFLIYFQGNSAPDKSGLPSDRFSAERTGGSVSTLTIQRTQQEDSAVYLCASSLSSRSSYNEQFFGPGTRLTVL.

This chain uses TRBV6-2 or TRBV6-3 with TRBJ2-3; possible D gene TRBD2, 5 bases. The V end lost 6 bases, the J end lost 0 bases, and 13 bases lay between the germline ends. The CDR3 extends over 15 amino acids. Germline values: CDR1 MNHEY, CDR2 SVGEGT. For the CDR3, the DNA is TGTGCCAGCAGCGGACTGCCCGCTAGCACAGATACGCAGTATTTT. Amino acid sequence: CASSGLPASTDTQYF.

This clonotype has ten or more counts. This rearrangement joins TRBV20-1 to TRBJ2-1; perhaps TRBD2 as D (7 bases). The CDR3 spans 11 residues. Germline CDR1 DFQATT, CDR2 SNEGSKA (reference sequence). The V and J ends lost 6 bases and 8 bases respectively, with 11 bases between them. CDR3 bases: TGCAGTGCGGGGGGGCCTGATGAGCAGTTCTTC. Translating it yields CSAGGPDEQFF.

This clonotype was counted a few times. CDR3 sequence reads: CASGLGLAGDQETQYF. The CDR3 DNA is TGTGCTAGTGGTTTGGGACTAGCGGGGGACCAAGAGACCCAGTACTTC. The chain uses TRBV12-5 and TRBJ2-5; 12 bases are shared with TRBD2. CDR3 length: 16 amino acids. Germline V gene data show CDR1 as LGHNT and CDR2 as FRNRAP. Trimming took 1 base from V and 0 from J; bases not matched to a gene: 0.

This clonotype was seen more than once but under ten times. The V and J genes are TRBV19 and TRBJ2-7; 11 bases are a match to TRBD2. With V trimmed by 6 bases and J by 0 bases, 13 bases remained unmatched. The germline gives CDR1 LNHDA, CDR2 SQIVND (reference sequence). The CDR3 length is 18 residues. The CDR3, as DNA: TGTGCCAGTAGCGATGGAGGACTAGCGGGTTCGGGCTCCTACGAGCAGTACTTC. Amino acids: CASSDGGLAGSGSYEQYF.

V gene TRBV9 combines with J gene TRBJ2-1; D could derive from TRBD1 or TRBD2 (5 bases each). V was trimmed by 4 bases and J by 7 bases, leaving 18 bases between them. This CDR3 has 15 residues. Germline CDR1 reads SGDLS; CDR2 reads YYNGEE. The DNA of the CDR3 is TGTGCCAGCAGCCCTACTCCGGGGCCTTGGAATGAGCAGTTCTTC. It specifies CASSPTPGPWNEQFF.